Sequencing of this TCR beta chain was carried out in a study of blood T cell repertoires in COVID-19. Study overall: Italy, Spain and the United States were the sources of the convalescent and acute COVID-19 samples.

Methods used by the authors: The assay estimated nucleated cells by amplifying reference gene primers. Generated by immunoSEQ multiplex PCR, the TCRdb table keeps only in-frame clones and is missing some. V and J calls and clone size are given by that table; D and trimming were obtained from the DNA. The table shows approximately 140,000 clones, with just under 85% occurring only once. Germline V gene data show CDR1 as SGHAT and CDR2 as FQNNGV. The CDR3 runs 15 residues. V lost 3 bases and J lost 5; bases outside the gene matches: 4. The receptor's source is a woman aged 40 to 50 with active or convalescent COVID-19. The sequenced sample was peripheral blood. The V gene is TRBV11-2, the J gene TRBJ2-2; TRBD1 matches at 9 bases. Here the CDR3 reads CASSFRDRVTGELFF. The CDR3 nucleotides are TGTGCCAGCAGCTTTAGGGACAGGGTGACCGGGGAGCTGTTTTTT.